The 6 T cell receptor beta chains reported below all come from one sample, sequenced in a study of blood T cell repertoires in COVID-19. TCRdb's copy holds only in-frame clones and misses some; the assay was immunoSEQ multiplex PCR. The repertoire holds about 110,000 clones, with about 80% as singletons. The sequenced sample consisted of peripheral blood. These receptors all stem from a woman at least 80 years old with active or convalescent COVID-19.

The rearrangement links TRBV4-3 to TRBJ2-5; 9 bases map to TRBD1. The V gene end was trimmed by 4 bases and the J gene end by 2 bases; junction bases not matched to a gene: 17. The germline V gene encodes CDR1 LGHNA and CDR2 YSLEER. This CDR3 has 19 amino acids. Here the CDR3 reads CASSLNPGQGKLMQETQYF. CDR3 nucleotide sequence: TGCGCCAGCAGCCTGAATCCGGGACAGGGCAAATTAATGCAAGAGACCCAGTACTTC.

This clone was picked up one time. The rearrangement joins TRBV18 to TRBJ2-5; possibly TRBD2 for D (5 bases). Trimming took 4 bases from V and 5 from J, leaving 8 bases between them. The CDR3 length is 12 residues. CDR1 and CDR2 (germline): KGHSH, LQKENI. The CDR3 nucleotides read TGTGCCAGCTCACTCACGGGGGAGACCCAGTACTTC. It codes for CASSLTGETQYF.

This clone showed up just a few times. The chain couples TRBV25-1 to TRBJ2-7, with a possible D match to TRBD1 (5 bases). CDR1 is MGHDK, CDR2 SYGVNS, per germline. This CDR3 spans 17 amino acids. Trimming shortened V by 5 bases and J by 4 bases, and 24 bases separated the two germline ends. CDR3 loop: CASSPPGGRGRSYEQYF. The CDR3 nucleotides are TGTGCCAGCAGTCCCCCGGGTGGAAGGGGCCGTTCTTACGAGCAGTACTTC.

This clone was recorded once. This chain uses TRBV6-5 with TRBJ2-7; TRBD2 matches at 9 bases. The V gene end was trimmed by 7 bases and the J gene end by 1 base; junction bases not matched to a gene: 5. This CDR3 has 14 amino acids. The germline CDR1 and CDR2 sequences are MNHEY and SVGAGI. CDR3 sequence (DNA): TGTGCCAGCACCCCGGGACTAGCTTCCTACGAGCAGTACTTC. Encoded protein: CASTPGLASYEQYF.

The genes are TRBV19 and TRBJ1-1, with 7 positions matching TRBD1. Germline CDR1 LNHDA, CDR2 SQIVND (reference sequence). This CDR3 has 13 amino acids. V was clipped by 3 bases and J by 9 bases; unmatched bases: 7. The CDR3 spells CASSMVGGAQAFF. CDR3 sequence (DNA): TGTGCCAGTAGTATGGTAGGGGGCGCTCAAGCTTTCTTT.

This rearrangement joins TRBV4-1 to TRBJ2-5, with D hard to call. This CDR3 region has 14 residues. Trimming left V 0 bases short and J 5 bases short, with 10 bases between. Germline V gene sequence: CDR1 MGHRA, CDR2 YSYEKL. The CDR3 region is CASSQDFGWETQYF. In nucleotides, the CDR3 is TGCGCCAGCAGCCAAGATTTCGGGTGGGAGACCCAGTACTTC.